This TCR beta chain was found in a study of blood T cells in healthy people across ages. Study-level information: Per every two T cells, about one barcoded beta molecule was captured by template switching. Study results and limitations: In older individuals, TCR beta diversity per million T cells was lower, falling roughly linearly with age.

This CDR3 region has 17 residues. V was cut by 0 bases and J by 2 bases, with 16 bases left in between. Germline lookup yields CDR1 MGHRA and CDR2 YSYEKL. A second about 6 to 11 cycle PCR used barcoded and J-beta primers. TCRdb reanalysed the 5' RACE reads using MiXCR and keeps one entry per CDR3 protein. The data show around 1,000,000 distinct CDR3 sequences, with less than 45% seen just once and 10% to 15% held by the top ten. This clonotype was counted only a few times. Its target is unknown. The source material was blood. The chain links TRBV4-1 to TRBJ1-2; D not resolved. This receptor was obtained from a man between 18 and 35 years old in good health. This CDR3 reads CASSQEGLEAANYGYTF. DNA for the CDR3: TGCGCCAGCAGCCAAGAAGGGCTTGAGGCCGCGAACTATGGCTACACCTTC.